The 17 T cell receptor beta chains reported below all come from one sample, sequenced in a study of blood T cell repertoires in COVID-19. This table comes from immunoSEQ multiplex PCR, and its TCRdb copy is limited to in-frame clones, with some not included. The sample has 230,000 or so clones; around 80% are singletons. The source material was peripheral blood. The receptors were sampled from a human donor in a cohort sampled during active COVID-19.

Written as DNA, the CDR3 is TGTGCCAGCAGCCCTGGGGGGCTAGCGGGCGTGAGCTCCTACGAGCAGTACTTC. It specifies CASSPGGLAGVSSYEQYF. The chain employs TRBV9 and TRBJ2-7, with 8 bases lining up with TRBD2. Germline CDR1 SGDLS, CDR2 YYNGEE. Trimming removed 4 bases from V and 0 bases from J; junction bases left unmatched: 15. The CDR3 is made up of 18 amino acids.

The V gene is TRBV7-6, the J gene TRBJ2-3, with 11 bases matching TRBD2. V was clipped by 5 bases and J by 5 bases; unmatched bases: 6. Germline CDR1 and CDR2: SGHVS and FNYEAQ. There are 15 residues in the CDR3. CDR3 residues: CASSPRLAGIDTQYF. DNA for the CDR3: TGTGCCAGCAGCCCCAGACTAGCGGGAATAGATACGCAGTATTTT.

The V gene is TRBV6-6, the J gene TRBJ2-7, with D perhaps TRBD2 (6 bases). Germline CDR1 MNHNY, CDR2 SVGAGI (reference sequence). CDR3 length: 14 residues. V was pared by 2 bases and J by 3 bases, with 11 bases between. CDR3 DNA: TGTGCCAGCAGTTACCTTCTAGCGAGCTACGAGCAGTACTTC. As protein: CASSYLLASYEQYF.

This CDR3 reads CASSLDRVGGEKLFF. DNA for the CDR3: TGTGCCAGCAGCCTGGACAGGGTGGGCGGTGAAAAACTGTTTTTT. J is TRBJ1-4 and V is TRBV5-6; 8 bases are shared with TRBD1. In germline, CDR1 is SGHDT, CDR2 YYEEEE. V lost 4 bases to trimming and J lost 7 bases; unmatched junction nucleotides: 9. This CDR3 comprises 15 residues.

The chain uses TRBV28 and TRBJ1-2, with a tentative D call TRBD1 (5 bases). With 2 bases removed from V and 4 bases from J, the gap between germline ends came to 11 bases. The CDR3 length is 14 residues. Germline V CDR1 and CDR2: MDHEN, SYDVKM. CDR3 sequence reads: CASSLDRPTYGYTF. The CDR3 DNA sequence: TGTGCCAGCAGTTTAGACAGACCAACCTATGGCTACACCTTC.

The chain employs TRBV4-2 and TRBJ1-5, with a tentative D call TRBD1 (6 bases). This CDR3 has 15 residues. Germline-derived CDR1 and CDR2 are LGHNA and YNFKEQ. Trimming left V 5 bases short and J 4 bases short, with 15 bases between. This chain's CDR3 is CASSDQRGGNQPQHF. The CDR3 region has the DNA TGTGCCAGCAGCGACCAAAGGGGGGGAAATCAGCCCCAGCATTTT.

This clone was detected a few times. The V call is TRBV9, the J call TRBJ1-1, with 9 bases fitting TRBD1. J gave up 4 bases and V 4 bases, and 8 bases lay outside the gene matches. Germline CDR1 is SGDLS and CDR2 is YYNGEE. This CDR3 spans 15 amino acids. CDR3 sequence: CASSSANRGLTEAFF. CDR3 in DNA: TGTGCCAGCAGCTCTGCCAACAGGGGGCTCACTGAAGCTTTCTTT.

This chain connects TRBV28 to TRBJ2-5; TRBD1 aligns across 7 bases. The CDR3 length is 13 residues. The germline gives CDR1 MDHEN, CDR2 SYDVKM. V lost 10 bases, J lost 5 bases, and 10 bases stayed unmatched. For the CDR3, the DNA is TGTGCCACATTAGGACAGGTTGTGGAGACCCAGTACTTC. It codes for CATLGQVVETQYF.

V usage is TRBV4-1 and J usage is TRBJ2-7; D call uncertain. The germline V and J ends were trimmed by 0 bases and 3 bases, with 6 bases remaining between them. Germline loops: CDR1 MGHRA, CDR2 YSYEKL. The CDR3 is 13 residues long. CDR3 DNA: TGCGCCAGCAGCCAAGATTTCCGCTACGAGCAGTACTTC. It encodes CASSQDFRYEQYF.

V and J are TRBV3-1 (or the pseudogene TRBV3-2) and TRBJ1-1; no definite D call. V was clipped by 0 bases and J by 1 base, with 15 bases between them. The length of the CDR3 is 17 residues. Germline-derived CDR1 and CDR2 are LGHDT and YNNKEL (reference sequence). This CDR3 reads CASSQDKETAENTEAFF. For the CDR3, the DNA is TGTGCCAGCAGCCAAGATAAAGAAACAGCAGAGAACACTGAAGCTTTCTTT.

The J gene is TRBJ1-1, the V gene TRBV18, with 7 nucleotides matching TRBD1. This CDR3 spans 14 amino acids. Losses at the gene ends were 3 bases for V and 4 bases for J; bases not matched to a gene: 5. Per the germline V gene, CDR1 is KGHSH and CDR2 is LQKENI. The CDR3 here is CASSPKGAVTEAFF. The CDR3 DNA is TGTGCCAGCTCACCTAAGGGGGCGGTCACTGAAGCTTTCTTT.

V usage is TRBV7-2 and J usage is TRBJ1-1, with a possible D match to TRBD1 (6 bases). CDR3 length: 14 residues. Germline V lookup: CDR1 SGHTA, CDR2 FQGNSA. The V end lost 3 bases, the J end lost 1 base, and 9 bases lay between the germline ends. The CDR3 DNA reads TGTGCCAGCAGCTTTCGACAGGAGAACACTGAAGCTTTCTTT. It is translated as CASSFRQENTEAFF.

V is TRBV28 and J is TRBJ1-2; 12 bases agree with TRBD1. J was trimmed by 7 bases and V by 6 bases; bases with no gene match: 3. This CDR3 has 13 residues. CDR1 and CDR2 (germline): MDHEN, SYDVKM. DNA of the CDR3: TGTGCCAGCAGCTCGGGACAGGGGGCTGGCTACACCTTC. It yields the protein CASSSGQGAGYTF.

Only a few counts were recorded for this clone. The J gene is TRBJ2-1, the V gene TRBV9; 7 bases match TRBD2. CDR3 size: 15 residues. J was trimmed by 6 bases and V by 0 bases; bases with no gene match: 6. Germline V gene data show CDR1 as SGDLS and CDR2 as YYNGEE. CDR3 residues: CASSVEGGSGNEQFF. CDR3 DNA sequence: TGTGCCAGCAGCGTAGAGGGCGGGAGTGGCAATGAGCAGTTCTTC.

The V gene is TRBV3-1 (or the pseudogene TRBV3-2), the J gene TRBJ2-1; 9 bases are a match to TRBD2. This CDR3 is built from 14 residues. The V gene end was trimmed by 0 bases and the J gene end by 12 bases; junction bases not matched to a gene: 6. Germline V lookup: CDR1 LGHDT, CDR2 YNNKEL (reference sequence). The CDR3 reads CASSQDPSGILQFF. The CDR3 DNA follows: TGTGCCAGCAGCCAAGATCCTAGCGGGATCTTGCAGTTCTTC.

The table lists this clone with a count of one. The rearrangement links TRBV28 to TRBJ1-6; D gene unclear. In germline, CDR1 is MDHEN, CDR2 SYDVKM. This CDR3 has 14 amino acids. V dropped 5 bases and J dropped 10 bases, with 15 bases sitting between them. The CDR3 region has the DNA TGTGCCAGCAGTCCACCCTGGAGGGAATCACCCCTCCACTTT. Amino acid sequence: CASSPPWRESPLHF.

This clone was counted only a few times. In nucleotides, the CDR3 is TGCGCCAGCAGCCCCCAACGCGGGGTATTACGGGGCTACACCTTC. Translation gives CASSPQRGVLRGYTF. The chain uses TRBV4-3 and TRBJ1-2; D ambiguous. Germline values: CDR1 LGHNA, CDR2 YSLEER. The length of the CDR3 is 15 residues. The ends were cut back, 4 bases at V and 8 bases at J, with 20 bases in the middle.